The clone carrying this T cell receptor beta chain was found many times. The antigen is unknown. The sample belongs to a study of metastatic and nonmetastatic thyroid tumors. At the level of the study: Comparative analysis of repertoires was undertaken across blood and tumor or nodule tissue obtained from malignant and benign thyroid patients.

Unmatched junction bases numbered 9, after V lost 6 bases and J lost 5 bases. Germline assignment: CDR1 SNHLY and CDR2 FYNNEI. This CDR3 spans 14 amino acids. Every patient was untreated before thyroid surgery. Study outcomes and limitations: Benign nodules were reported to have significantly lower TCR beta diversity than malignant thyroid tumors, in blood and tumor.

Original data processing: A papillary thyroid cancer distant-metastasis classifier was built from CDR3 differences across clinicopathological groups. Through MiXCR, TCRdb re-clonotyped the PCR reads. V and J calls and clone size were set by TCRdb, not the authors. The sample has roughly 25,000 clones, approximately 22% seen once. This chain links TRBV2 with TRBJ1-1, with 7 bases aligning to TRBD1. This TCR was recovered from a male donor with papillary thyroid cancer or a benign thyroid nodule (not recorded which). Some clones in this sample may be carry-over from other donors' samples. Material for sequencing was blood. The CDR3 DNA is TGTGCCAGCAGCGCGGCCGGGACAGAGACTGAAGCTTTCTTT. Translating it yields CASSAAGTETEAFF.